This is a list of T cell receptor beta chains from one sample in a study of TIL therapy for anti-PD-1-resistant metastatic lung cancer. The data were produced by immunoSEQ multiplex PCR, yet TCRdb's version contains in-frame clones alone and is incomplete. The profile shows approximately 60,000 clones, 81% of them singletons. This sample comprised blood, obtained at baseline. The receptors come from a person between 25 and 80 years old with non-small cell lung cancer. Each CDR3 is given with its conserved first and last residue. D genes are given only for firm matches. Not every row has a clone size; where given, it reads once, few, many or a size class.

J | V | D | size | DNA | CDR3
TRBJ2-6 | TRBV7-2 | . | . | TGTGCCAGCAGCCCACCTTCCTCTGGGGCCAACGTCCTGACTTTC | CASSPPSSGANVLTF
TRBJ2-7 | TRBV7-2 | . | . | TGTGCCAGCAGCTTAGCGGAGGAGCAGTACTTC | CASSLAEEQYF
TRBJ1-5 | TRBV28 | . | . | TGTGCCACCGGCGGTGGGGGACGTAATCAGCCCCAGCATTTT | CATGGGGRNQPQHF
TRBJ1-4 | TRBV7-9 | . | . | TGTGCCAGCAGCAGGGATTTTGGTGAAAAACTGTTTTTT | CASSRDFGEKLFF
TRBJ2-7 | TRBV28 | TRBD1 | . | TGTGCCAGCAGGGAACAGGGGGGTGCCTACGAGCAGTACTTC | CASREQGGAYEQYF
TRBJ2-7 | TRBV7-9 | . | . | TGTGCCAGCAGCAGCAAGGGCCCCTACGAGCAGTACTTC | CASSSKGPYEQYF
TRBJ2-6 | TRBV19 | . | . | TGTGCCAGTAGTCCAAACTTCTCTGGGGCCAACGTCCTGACTTTC | CASSPNFSGANVLTF
TRBJ1-5 | TRBV5-8 | . | . | TGTGCCAGCAGCTTGAGGGTCGGCAATCAGCCCCAGCATTTT | CASSLRVGNQPQHF
TRBJ2-3 | TRBV10-1 | . | . | TGCGCCAGCAGTGAGGCCGGACTCACAGATACGCAGTATTTT | CASSEAGLTDTQYF
TRBJ2-3 | TRBV4-1 | TRBD2 | . | TGCGCCAGCAGCCAGGTCGGGGGGGCCCTCACAGATACGCAGTATTTT | CASSQVGGALTDTQYF
TRBJ2-2 | TRBV5-4 | . | . | TGTGCCCTAAGCCGTGCGGACACCGGGGAGCTGTTTTTT | CALSRADTGELFF
TRBJ1-2 | TRBV30 | . | . | TGTGCCTGGATCGACAGGAACTATGGCTACACCTTC | CAWIDRNYGYTF
TRBJ2-1 | TRBV4-1 | TRBD2 | . | TGCGCCAGCAGCCAAGATAGGGGCGGGAGCCCCTACAATGAGCAGTTCTTC | CASSQDRGGSPYNEQFF
TRBJ2-1 | TRBV6-4 | TRBD2 | . | TGTGCCAGCAGTCCTACAGGGACTAGCGGGTACAATGAGCAGTTCTTC | CASSPTGTSGYNEQFF
TRBJ2-6 | TRBV5-1 | . | . | TGCGCCAGCAGCTTGGATGGGGATAGTGGGGCCAACGTCCTGACTTTC | CASSLDGDSGANVLTF
TRBJ2-3 | TRBV6-2/TRBV6-3 | TRBD2 | . | TGTGCCAGCAGTTACGGGACTAGCGGGGGGGCGGCTCCAGATACGCAGTATTTT | CASSYGTSGGAAPDTQYF
TRBJ2-7 | TRBV6-1 | . | . | TGTGCCAGCAGTGAGTTTTTAAGTTCCTACGAGCAGTACTTC | CASSEFLSSYEQYF
TRBJ2-3 | TRBV25-1 | . | . | TGTGCCAGCAGTGATGGACGGAGCACAGATACGCAGTATTTT | CASSDGRSTDTQYF
TRBJ2-5 | TRBV7-8 | TRBD1 | . | TGTGCCAGCAAGACAGGGGGCAGGTCTGAGACCCAGTACTTC | CASKTGGRSETQYF
TRBJ1-2 | TRBV5-4 | . | . | TGTGCCAGCAGCTTGGTAGCTCAGGACTTATATGGCTACACCTTC | CASSLVAQDLYGYTF
TRBJ1-5 | TRBV7-6 | TRBD1 | . | TGTGCCAGCAGCCTAGGGACAGGGGGTCGGGGTCAGCCCCAGCATTTT | CASSLGTGGRGQPQHF
TRBJ2-2 | TRBV7-9 | . | . | TGTGCCAGCAGCTTATTCGACACCGGGGAGCTGTTTTTT | CASSLFDTGELFF
TRBJ2-5 | TRBV28 | . | . | TGTGCCAGCAGCCGACTAGAGACCCAGTACTTC | CASSRLETQYF
TRBJ2-1 | TRBV7-3 | . | . | TGTGCCAGCAGCTCAACGGGTCCTAGCTCCTACAATGAGCAGTTCTTC | CASSSTGPSSYNEQFF
TRBJ2-1 | TRBV2 | TRBD2 | once | TGTGCCAGCAGCTCACTAGCGGGGAACTCCTACAATGAGCAGTTCTTC | CASSSLAGNSYNEQFF
TRBJ1-5 | TRBV11-1 | . | . | TGTGCCAGCAGCTCCAACAGCAATCAGCCCCAGCATTTT | CASSSNSNQPQHF
TRBJ1-4 | TRBV5-1 | TRBD1 | few | TGCGCCAGCAGCGCCACCTCTCGGACAGGGAAGGAAGAAAAACTGTTTTTT | CASSATSRTGKEEKLFF
TRBJ2-1 | TRBV7-7 | TRBD2 | . | TGTGCCAGCAGCGGGAGATTAGCGGGGCGGAATGAGCAGTTCTTC | CASSGRLAGRNEQFF
TRBJ2-3 | TRBV10-3 | . | once | TGTGCCATCAGCGGGTCCCCCGATGGGATGGGGGATACGCAGTATTTT | CAISGSPDGMGDTQYF
TRBJ2-1 | TRBV9 | TRBD2 | . | TGTGCCAGCAGTGCCGGGTCTAGCGGGGGGAATGAGCAGTTCTTC | CASSAGSSGGNEQFF
TRBJ1-5 | TRBV28 | . | . | TGTGCCAGCAACTACCGGGGCCTATATAGCAATCAGCCCCAGCATTTT | CASNYRGLYSNQPQHF
TRBJ1-2 | TRBV5-1 | . | once | TGCGCCAGCAGCTTGGCCGGGCAGGGGATCGCTGGCTACACCTTC | CASSLAGQGIAGYTF
TRBJ1-4 | TRBV6-4 | . | once | TGTGCCAGTCCCCGGGGGACGTCAGGTAATGAAAAACTGTTTTTT | CASPRGTSGNEKLFF
TRBJ1-6 | TRBV9 | . | . | TGTGCCAGCAGGCCGCAGGTTCCTGGTTCACCCCTCCACTTT | CASRPQVPGSPLHF
TRBJ1-6 | TRBV9 | . | few | TGTGCCAGCAGCGTAGAGTCCCCCTCCTATAATTCACCCCTCCACTTT | CASSVESPSYNSPLHF
TRBJ2-4 | TRBV29-1 | TRBD2 | . | TGCAGCGTTGAGGGGGGGGAGGATAGGAACATTCAGTACTTC | CSVEGGEDRNIQYF
TRBJ2-2 | TRBV10-2 | . | once | TGCGCCAGCAGCCGGGGGAGTAGGACCGGGGAGCTGTTTTTT | CASSRGSRTGELFF
TRBJ1-4 | TRBV5-1 | . | once | TGCGCCAGCAGCTCTGGACAGAATGAAAAACTGTTTTTT | CASSSGQNEKLFF
TRBJ2-1 | TRBV5-4 | . | . | TGTGCCAGCAGCAGAAAGGGCAGGGGCAATGAGCAGTTCTTC | CASSRKGRGNEQFF
TRBJ2-3 | TRBV3-1/TRBV3-2 | . | . | TGTGCCAGCAGCCAAGATCGAGGGGCCACAGATACGCAGTATTTT | CASSQDRGATDTQYF
TRBJ2-7 | TRBV4-3 | TRBD2 | . | TGCGCCAGCAGCCAACAATCGGGGGGACTCTACGAGCAGTACTTC | CASSQQSGGLYEQYF
TRBJ2-7 | TRBV12-3/TRBV12-4 | . | . | TGTGCCAGCACCATCACTAGTCGGGGCGAGCAGTACTTC | CASTITSRGEQYF
TRBJ1-5 | TRBV5-1 | . | . | TGCGCCAGCAGCTTGGAGACGATTACCAATCAGCCCCAGCATTTT | CASSLETITNQPQHF
TRBJ2-3 | TRBV3-1/TRBV3-2 | . | . | TGTGCCAGCAGCCAAATCTGTGCTGGGCCTTCAGATACGCAGTATTTT | CASSQICAGPSDTQYF
TRBJ1-4 | TRBV2 | . | . | TGTGCCAGCAGTGAAACGCCAACTAATGAAAAACTGTTTTTT | CASSETPTNEKLFF
TRBJ1-5 | TRBV10-2 | . | . | TGCGCCAGCAGTCCGACAGGAAATAGCAATCAGCCCCAGCATTTT | CASSPTGNSNQPQHF
TRBJ2-7 | TRBV30 | . | few | TGTGCCTGGAGTGTATCGGTCTACGAGCAGTACTTC | CAWSVSVYEQYF
TRBJ2-7 | TRBV15 | . | . | TGTGCCACCAGCAGAGATTTGGGGCCCTACGAGCAGTACTTC | CATSRDLGPYEQYF
TRBJ2-3 | TRBV18 | TRBD1 | . | TGTGCCAGCTCACGGGACAGGGGAGATACGCAGTATTTT | CASSRDRGDTQYF
TRBJ2-3 | TRBV6-1 | TRBD1 | . | TGTGCCAGCAGTGACGGACAGGGGGTCCCAGATACGCAGTATTTT | CASSDGQGVPDTQYF
TRBJ1-4 | TRBV28 | . | few | TGTGCCAGCAGTTCACAAGGTTGGGAAAAACTGTTTTTT | CASSSQGWEKLFF
TRBJ2-1 | TRBV2 | . | . | TGTGCCAGCAGTGAAGGTGGTGCGGGGACCGATGAGCAGTTCTTC | CASSEGGAGTDEQFF
TRBJ2-7 | TRBV5-4 | . | . | TGTGCCAGCAGCCCTGGAGGTCGGGACTACGAGCAGTACTTC | CASSPGGRDYEQYF
TRBJ1-1 | TRBV3-1/TRBV3-2 | . | . | TGTGCCAGCAGCCACAGGGGAGGAAACACTGAAGCTTTCTTT | CASSHRGGNTEAFF
TRBJ2-7 | TRBV18 | . | . | TGTGCCAGCTCACCGATAGGGTCCGAGCAGTACTTC | CASSPIGSEQYF
TRBJ2-1 | TRBV4-1 | TRBD1 | . | TGCGCCAGCAGCTTGCGGGACAGGGGTTACAATGAGCAGTTCTTC | CASSLRDRGYNEQFF
TRBJ2-2 | TRBV30 | . | medium-sized | TGTGCCTGGAGTTGGGGGCAGGGGGAGCTGTTTTTT | CAWSWGQGELFF
TRBJ2-3 | TRBV19 | TRBD2 | . | TGTGCCAGTAGTATAGATCCGCAGACTAGCGGGAGGCGTGGTACGCAGTATTTT | CASSIDPQTSGRRGTQYF